This passage covers 8 T cell receptor beta chains from one sample sequenced in a study of identical twins. MiXCR, run by TCRdb on the 5' RACE reads, gives a single entry per CDR3 protein. In the table there are some 500,000 distinct CDR3 sequences, roughly an eighth of which are singletons. The same data also contributed to another study, on yellow fever vaccine responses in identical twins.

The source material was CD4+ T cells sorted from blood. These receptors originate from a woman in her late teens or twenties in good health.

This clonotype was found a few times. The chain carries TRBV20-1 and TRBJ2-7; 10 nucleotides agree with TRBD2. Germline V gene lookup returns CDR1 DFQATT and CDR2 SNEGSKA (reference sequence). The CDR3 is 14 amino acids. Trimming removed 3 bases from V and 4 bases from J; junction bases left unmatched: 6. Here the CDR3 reads CSARTRTSGYEQYF. CDR3 DNA sequence: TGCAGTGCTAGGACCCGGACTAGCGGATACGAGCAGTACTTC.

This clonotype has just a few counts. The genes are TRBV24-1 and TRBJ2-3; the match to TRBD1 covers 10 bases. The V gene end was trimmed by 1 base and the J gene end by 3 bases; junction bases not matched to a gene: 6. The CDR3 extends over 17 amino acids. Looked up from germline, CDR1 is KGHDR and CDR2 is SFDVKD. CDR3: CATSDLRTGGWTDTQYF. CDR3 bases: TGTGCCACCAGTGATTTACGGACAGGGGGTTGGACAGATACGCAGTATTTT.

The J gene is TRBJ1-1, the V gene TRBV9; D not certain. Germline V gene sequence: CDR1 SGDLS, CDR2 YYNGEE. V was clipped by 2 bases and J by 1 base, with 9 bases between them. This CDR3 contains 14 residues. CDR3 in amino acids: CASSVSERNTEAFF. The DNA for the CDR3 is TGTGCCAGCAGCGTCTCCGAAAGGAACACTGAAGCTTTCTTT.

The chain has TRBV6-1 and TRBJ2-7; tentatively, D is TRBD2 (6 bases). This CDR3 comprises 15 residues. V lost 5 bases and J lost 5, with 19 bases in between. CDR1 and CDR2 from the germline V gene are MNHNS and SASEGT. The CDR3 protein is CASSRAGTAYNEQYF. For the CDR3, the DNA is TGTGCCAGCAGTCGGGCGGGGACGGCCTACAACGAGCAGTACTTC.

The chain joins TRBV4-2 to TRBJ2-5; TRBD2 is a possible D gene (5 bases). The CDR3 is made up of 13 amino acids. Per germline, CDR1 LGHNA and CDR2 YNFKEQ. V was cut by 4 bases and J by 4 bases, with 10 bases left in between. CDR3 nucleotide sequence: TGTGCCAGCAGCCCTAACGAGGGAGAGACCCAGTACTTC. The encoded protein is CASSPNEGETQYF.

This clonotype was seen a handful of times. The chain is built from TRBV4-3 and TRBJ1-2; D not certain. Germline CDR1 LGHNA, CDR2 YSLEER. This CDR3 spans 15 amino acids. Trimming shortened V by 0 bases and J by 1 base, and 9 bases separated the two germline ends. CDR3 sequence (DNA): TGCGCCAGCAGCCAAGAGGTGGCAGTTAACTATGGCTACACCTTC. This encodes CASSQEVAVNYGYTF.

This clonotype was detected many times. For the CDR3, the DNA is TGCAGCCGGACAGATGGGGCAAATCAGCCCCAGCATTTT. This codes for CSRTDGANQPQHF. V and J are TRBV20-1 and TRBJ1-5; possibly TRBD1 for D (6 bases). The germline CDR1 and CDR2 sequences are DFQATT and SNEGSKA (reference sequence). The CDR3 runs to 13 residues.

This clonotype was found a few times. The chain employs TRBV20-1 and TRBJ2-1, with D tentatively TRBD1 or TRBD2 (5 bases each). Trimming took off 6 bases at V and 2 bases at J, with 20 bases between the two ends. The germline V gene encodes CDR1 DFQATT and CDR2 SNEGSKA (reference sequence). This CDR3 is built from 16 residues. This CDR3 reads CSAAVWGREAYNEQFF. For the CDR3, the DNA is TGCAGTGCCGCTGTCTGGGGGAGAGAGGCCTACAATGAGCAGTTCTTC.